This T cell receptor (beta chain) was obtained from a study of OX40 agonist ivuxolimab in advanced cancers. Study details: Ivuxolimab is a fully human IgG2 antibody that activates OX40 (CD134). Allowance was made for prior anti-PD-1, anti-PD-L1 or anti-CTLA-4 therapy, and 40% had some. General observations from the study: Still undetermined is the antigen specificity of the expanded peripheral T cells.

The cohort excluded patients with autoimmune disease history or systemic immunosuppression. The CDR3 is made up of 14 amino acids. From germline, CDR1 is MDHEN and CDR2 SYDVKM. V lost 1 base, J lost 8 bases, and 11 bases lay in between. About this clone itself: Its antigen is as yet unknown.

Profiling relied on immunoSEQ multiplex PCR, and the TCRdb table lists in-frame clones only, not all of them. This sample has tens of thousands of clones; about 86% occur once, and the top ten carry 1.5% to 2.5%. The sequence came from an adult with an advanced solid tumor such as melanoma, head and neck, liver or kidney cancer. This specimen was CD4+ or CD8+ T cells sorted from blood, taken in a trial of the OX40 agonist ivuxolimab. The V and J genes are TRBV28 and TRBJ1-4, with no clear D. The CDR3 loop reads CASSLSLIREKLFF. Written as DNA, the CDR3 is TGTGCCAGCAGTTTATCTCTGATCAGGGAAAAACTGTTTTTT.